This T cell receptor (beta chain) was identified during a study of cytomegalovirus exposure and HLA in healthy donors. The trim removed 3 bases at V and 4 bases at J, leaving 10 bases unmatched. The germline V gene has CDR1 LGHNA and CDR2 YNFKEQ. This CDR3 is 17 amino acids long. Amplification used 60 Vbeta primers and 13 Jbeta primers. Here immunoSEQ multiplex PCR was the method, and the copy in TCRdb shows in-frame clones only, minus some. The table lists around 200,000 clones, over 70% of them singletons. V usage is TRBV4-2 and J usage is TRBJ2-1; 9 nucleotides align to TRBD2. Sequences were obtained from PBMCs. The clonotype comes from a woman younger than 45 in good health and CMV-seropositive. This CDR3 is CASSHLVAGESYNEQFF. CDR3 nucleotides: TGTGCCAGCAGCCACCTAGTAGCGGGAGAAAGTTACAATGAGCAGTTCTTC.